This T cell receptor (beta chain) was retrieved from a study of T-cell memory formation after mild COVID-19. TCRdb redid the calling of the 5' RACE reads with MiXCR, one entry per CDR3 protein. The sample lists 110,000 to 150,000 distinct CDR3 sequences, roughly a quarter occurring once. This clonotype was detected a few times. Antigen specificity is unknown. The study, taken as a whole, reports: In pre-infection memory, a portion of responding clones appeared, which suggested that cross-reactive memory joined.

The ends lost 5 bases at V and 4 bases at J; junction bases unmatched: 1. The CDR3 sequence is 13 residues long. The germline V gene encodes CDR1 MNHEY and CDR2 SVGAGI. The specimen was PBMCs or a T cell subset sorted from them (not recorded which). The V call is TRBV6-5, the J call TRBJ1-5; 8 nucleotides align to TRBD1. This clonotype originated in an adult woman who had mild COVID-19 (a few samples of this study predate the infection). Cell type and time point are not known. The CDR3: CASSRTGNQPQHF. DNA for the CDR3: TGTGCCAGCAGTCGGACAGGGAATCAGCCCCAGCATTTT.